This T cell receptor beta chain originates from a study of T cell clonotyping in hematopoietic cell transplantation. This CDR3 is built from 15 residues. Germline CDR1 SNHLY, CDR2 FYNNEI. With 4 bases removed from V and 1 base from J, the gap between germline ends came to 11 bases. The time point denotes: recipient sample about 28 days before transplant, after cytoreduction. Samples: about 28 days before transplant, then days 30, 100 and 180 after. Study observations and caveats: Pathologically expanded recipient clonotypes increased progressively from day 30 to day 180 as diversity fell. Cells were unsorted, so CD4 and CD8 contributions were not separated.

On this clone: Its antigen is as yet unknown.

The table came from immunoSEQ multiplex PCR; TCRdb's copy has only in-frame clones and leaves some out. In the table there are tens of thousands of clones, 70% to 75% of which are singletons. The origin of this receptor is a man aged 50 to 60 with myelodysplastic syndrome. Some clones in this sample may be carry-over from other donors' samples. V is TRBV2 and J is TRBJ1-5; D is ambiguous. The source was peripheral blood mononuclear cells, collected before stem cell transplant. For the CDR3, the DNA is TGTGCCAGCAGTGTCACCAGGTTAAGCAATCAGCCCCAGCATTTT. This encodes CASSVTRLSNQPQHF. The full variable domain, completed using reference TRBV2 and TRBJ1-5, is EPEVTQTPSHQVTQMGQEVILRCVPISNHLYFYWYRQILGQKVEFLVSFYNNEISEKSEIFDDQFSVERPDGSNFTLKIRSTKLEDSAMYFCASSVTRLSNQPQHFGDGTRLSIL.